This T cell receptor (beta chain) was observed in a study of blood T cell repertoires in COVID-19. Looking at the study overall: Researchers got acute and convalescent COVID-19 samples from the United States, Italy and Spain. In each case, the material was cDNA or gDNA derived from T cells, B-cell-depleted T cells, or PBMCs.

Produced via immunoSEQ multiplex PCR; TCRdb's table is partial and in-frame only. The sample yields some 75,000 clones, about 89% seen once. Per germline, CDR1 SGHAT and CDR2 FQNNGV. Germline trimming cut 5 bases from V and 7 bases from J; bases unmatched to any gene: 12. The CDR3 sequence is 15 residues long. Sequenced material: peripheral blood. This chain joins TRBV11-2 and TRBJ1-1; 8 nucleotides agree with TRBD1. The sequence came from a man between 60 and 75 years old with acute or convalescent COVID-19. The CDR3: CASSLAPGGAIEAFF. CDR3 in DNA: TGTGCCAGCAGCCTTGCCCCAGGGGGCGCGATTGAAGCTTTCTTT.